A single T cell receptor (beta chain) is shown here with its context. 60 Vbeta and 13 Jbeta primers were used in PCR. Measured with immunoSEQ multiplex PCR; TCRdb has only the in-frame clones, and not every one. The data show 180,000 or so clones, 70% to 80% seen once. This sample was included in a study of cytomegalovirus exposure and HLA in healthy donors. This CDR3 is built from 13 residues. With 0 bases removed from V and 13 bases from J, the gap between germline ends came to 17 bases. Germline loops: CDR1 SGHNT, CDR2 YYREEE (reference sequence). This clonotype originated in a man younger than 35 in good health and CMV-seronegative. The sample consisted of PBMCs. This chain links TRBV5-4 with TRBJ2-7; D remains unclear. CDR3 region: CASSLGAALELYF. In DNA form, the CDR3 reads TGTGCCAGCAGCTTGGGGGCCGCGCTTGAGCTTTACTTC.